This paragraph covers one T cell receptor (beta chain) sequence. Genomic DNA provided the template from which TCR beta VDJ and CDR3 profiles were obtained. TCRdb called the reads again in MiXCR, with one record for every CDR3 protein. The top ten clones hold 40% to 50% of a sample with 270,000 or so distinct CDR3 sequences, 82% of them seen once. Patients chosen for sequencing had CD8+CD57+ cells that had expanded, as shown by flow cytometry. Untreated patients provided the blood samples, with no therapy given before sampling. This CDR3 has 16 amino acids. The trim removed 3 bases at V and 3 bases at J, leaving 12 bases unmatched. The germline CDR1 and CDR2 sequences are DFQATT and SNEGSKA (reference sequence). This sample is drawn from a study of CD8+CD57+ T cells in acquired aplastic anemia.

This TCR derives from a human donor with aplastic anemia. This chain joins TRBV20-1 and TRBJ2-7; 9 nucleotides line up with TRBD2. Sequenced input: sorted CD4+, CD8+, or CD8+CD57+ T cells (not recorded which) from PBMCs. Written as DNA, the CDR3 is TGCAGTGCTAGGGGCACGAGGACTAGCGTAGGCTACGAGCAGTACTTC. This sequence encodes CSARGTRTSVGYEQYF.